This T cell receptor beta chain was captured in a study of T cell repertoires in cytomegalovirus infection. Background on the study: From public TCR beta signatures came an indication of both CMV infection and matching HLA type.

CDR3 length: 17 residues. Germline loops: CDR1 SGHTA, CDR2 FQGNSA. The V and J ends lost 2 bases and 0 bases respectively, with 16 bases between them. Study results and limitations: There were HLA-C-restricted CMV-specific TCR beta clonotypes dominating the ex vivo response.

At least ten counts were recorded for this clonotype. Its antigen is not identified. TCRdb reanalysed the reads using MiXCR and keeps one entry per CDR3 protein. This sample yields 100,000 to 120,000 distinct CDR3 sequences, of which 30% are seen a single time; less than 45% belongs to the top ten. The source of this sequence is a human donor in good health (CMV status not recorded). Some clones in this sample may be carry-over from other donors' samples. Sequencing used CD8+ T cells from cultured PBMCs, obtained from culture after CMV antigen stimulation. The chain links TRBV7-2 to TRBJ1-1; D possibly corresponds to TRBD1 (5 bases). CDR3 in amino acids: CASSLRPPQGMNTEAFF. The CDR3 DNA is TGTGCCAGCAGCTTAAGGCCCCCGCAGGGAATGAACACTGAAGCTTTCTTT.